This TCR beta chain was retrieved from a study of blood T cell repertoires in COVID-19. Across the whole study: The samples span acute and convalescent COVID-19 from the United States, Italy and Spain.

In the original processing: Reference gene primer amplification gave estimated nucleated cell counts. Assay used: immunoSEQ multiplex PCR; TCRdb lists only in-frame clones, some missing. V and J calls and clone size come straight from that table; D and trimming were deduced from the DNA. Here the sample spans about 240,000 clones, 85% to 90% being singletons. The origin of this receptor is a man aged 55 to 70 with acute or convalescent COVID-19. Sample: peripheral blood.

This CDR3 is CASSPPSGSAPDTQYF. CDR3 sequence (DNA): TGTGCCAGCAGCCCACCGAGCGGGAGCGCCCCAGATACGCAGTATTTT. The chain links TRBV11-2 to TRBJ2-3; the match to TRBD2 covers 8 bases. The germline gives CDR1 SGHAT, CDR2 FQNNGV. The CDR3 extends over 16 amino acids. V shed 5 bases and J 4 bases; nucleotides not matched to a gene: 11.